One sample yielded the 7 T cell receptor beta chains listed below, sequenced in a study of CD8 T cells in Susac syndrome. The RNA input was about 0.5 to 1 ug, and it was reverse transcribed with random hexamers. A single record per CDR3 protein comes from TCRdb applying MiXCR to the immunoSEQ multiplex PCR reads. The repertoire consists of 200,000 to 250,000 distinct CDR3 sequences, with around 90% occurring once and the leading ten covering 0.1% to 0.15%. Specimen: CD8+ T cells from PBMCs. Source of these receptors: a human donor with multiple sclerosis.

The chain recombines TRBV15 with TRBJ2-7; no clear D. The CDR3 length is 12 residues. CDR1 is LNHNV and CDR2 is YYDKDF in the germline V gene (reference sequence). V was shortened by 0 bases and J by 3 bases, with 3 bases between the two germline ends. The CDR3 DNA is TGTGCCACCAGCAGAGAGGGCTACGAGCAGTACTTC. Its translation: CATSREGYEQYF.

This rearrangement joins TRBV5-4 to TRBJ2-7; D ambiguous. CDR1 is SGHNT, CDR2 YYREEE, per germline (reference sequence). The V end lost 0 bases, the J end lost 5 bases, and 9 bases lay between the germline ends. The CDR3 loop spans 13 amino acids. CDR3 DNA sequence: TGTGCCAGCAGCTTGGCCACGTCCGACGAGCAGTACTTC. Its protein is CASSLATSDEQYF.

This chain uses TRBV27 with TRBJ2-5; TRBD2 matches at 10 bases. Looked up from germline, CDR1 is MNHEY and CDR2 is SMNVEV (reference sequence). This CDR3 is built from 15 residues. The V and J ends lost 5 bases and 5 bases, in that order; junction bases with no gene match: 8. This CDR3 is CASSKRLAGRETQYF. The CDR3 nucleotides read TGTGCCAGCAGTAAACGACTAGCGGGTCGGGAGACCCAGTACTTC.

J is TRBJ2-7 and V is TRBV10-1; D may match TRBD1 or TRBD2 (5 bases each). The CDR3 consists of 13 residues. Germline CDR1 reads WNHNN; CDR2 reads SYGVQD (reference sequence). Trimming shortened V by 6 bases and J by 1 base, and 10 bases separated the two germline ends. CDR3 bases: TGCGCCAGCAGAGAGGGACCATCCTACGAGCAGTACTTC. Protein: CASREGPSYEQYF.

The chain employs TRBV9 and TRBJ2-1; 12 positions agree with TRBD1. Per germline, CDR1 SGDLS and CDR2 YYNGEE. The CDR3 covers 14 residues. V lost 0 bases to trimming and J lost 8 bases; unmatched junction nucleotides: 0. The CDR3 DNA is TGTGCCAGCAGCGTAGGGGACAGGGGGCATGAGCAGTTCTTC. It is translated as CASSVGDRGHEQFF.

This chain connects TRBV15 to TRBJ1-4; D is unresolved. The CDR3 consists of 15 residues. V shed 0 bases and J shed 5 bases, with 10 bases lying between them. Germline CDR1 and CDR2: LNHNV and YYDKDF (reference sequence). DNA for the CDR3: TGTGCCACCAGCAGAGACCGGATTAGGAATGAAAAACTGTTTTTT. Protein product: CATSRDRIRNEKLFF.

This chain joins TRBV9 and TRBJ1-2, with D tentatively TRBD1 (5 bases). The germline V and J ends were trimmed by 0 bases and 3 bases, with 12 bases remaining between them. The CDR3 extends over 15 amino acids. Per the germline V gene, CDR1 is SGDLS and CDR2 is YYNGEE. CDR3 loop: CASSVGNRRDYGYTF. In DNA, the CDR3 is TGTGCCAGCAGCGTAGGTAACAGGAGAGACTATGGCTACACCTTC.